The 9 T cell receptor beta chains presented below share a single source sample, sequenced in a study of cytomegalovirus exposure and HLA in healthy donors. Primers included in the PCR were 60 Vbeta and 13 Jbeta primers. Sequencing used immunoSEQ multiplex PCR; TCRdb keeps in-frame clones, though not all of them. The data hold 150,000 to 200,000 clones, with around 80% observed a single time. Specimen: PBMCs. The receptors shown here come from a man aged 30-40 years in good health and CMV-seronegative.

The rearrangement uses TRBV7-2 and TRBJ1-2; maybe TRBD1 (5 bases). CDR1 is SGHTA and CDR2 is FQGNSA in the germline V gene. V lost 4 bases and J 4 bases, leaving 13 bases between the germline ends. The CDR3 extends over 14 amino acids. DNA of the CDR3: TGTGCCAGCAGCTCACTACAGGTTATCTATGGCTACACCTTC. It translates to CASSSLQVIYGYTF.

The chain carries TRBV28 and TRBJ2-7, with no clear D. The CDR3 is 11 amino acids. From germline, CDR1 is MDHEN and CDR2 SYDVKM. V was cut by 5 bases and J by 7 bases, with 9 bases left in between. The CDR3 coding sequence is TGTGCCAGCAGTGGGCCGGTGGAGCAGTACTTC. Protein product: CASSGPVEQYF.

The chain couples TRBV7-6 to TRBJ2-5; D possibly corresponds to TRBD2 (5 bases). V dropped 3 bases and J dropped 7 bases, with 9 bases sitting between them. The CDR3 has 12 residues. Germline V CDR1 and CDR2: SGHVS, FNYEAQ. As DNA, the CDR3 is TGTGCCAGCAGCTTTAACGCGGGGACCCAGTACTTC. Amino acids: CASSFNAGTQYF.

Here the CDR3 DNA reads TGTGCCAGCAGCTTAGTCCAGGCCCGAAGGGAGCAGTACTTC. Translating it yields CASSLVQARREQYF. The V gene is TRBV13, the J gene TRBJ2-5; TRBD2 is a possible D gene (5 bases). The germline V and J ends were trimmed by 1 base and 11 bases, with 17 bases remaining between them. Looked up from germline, CDR1 is PRHDT and CDR2 is FYEKMQ (reference sequence). The CDR3 is 14 residues long.

The chain employs TRBV7-9 and TRBJ1-4, with D possibly being TRBD1 (6 bases). Germline-derived CDR1 and CDR2 are SEHNR and FQNEAQ (reference sequence). V lost 5 bases to trimming and J lost 2 bases, with 9 bases between them. This CDR3 region has 14 residues. CDR3 sequence reads: CASSRGGTNEKLFF. CDR3 in DNA: TGTGCCAGCAGCAGGGGGGGGACTAATGAAAAACTGTTTTTT.

This chain uses TRBV6-1 with TRBJ2-7, with a tentative D call TRBD1 (5 bases). Germline-derived CDR1 and CDR2 are MNHNS and SASEGT. The CDR3 consists of 15 residues. Trimming pared 1 base from V and 0 bases from J, leaving 10 bases between. The CDR3 DNA reads as TGTGCCAGCAGTGAAGAAGACAGTATCTCCTACGAGCAGTACTTC. Amino acid sequence: CASSEEDSISYEQYF.

This clone was detected only once. The chain joins TRBV6-5 to TRBJ2-3, with TRBD1 matching over 12 bases. This CDR3 is built from 15 residues. In germline, CDR1 is MNHEY, CDR2 SVGAGI. With 5 bases clipped from V and 4 bases from J, the junction kept 4 bases outside the gene matches. CDR3 sequence reads: CASSTGTGGADTQYF. Written as DNA, the CDR3 is TGTGCCAGCAGTACCGGGACAGGGGGCGCAGATACGCAGTATTTT.

V and J are TRBV2 and TRBJ2-3, with 10 positions matching TRBD2. V gave up 6 bases and J gave up 8 bases; unmatched junction bases: 11. Germline CDR1 SNHLY, CDR2 FYNNEI. This CDR3 spans 15 amino acids. The CDR3 loop is CASRAGTSAGGTQYF. In DNA, the CDR3 is TGTGCCAGCAGGGCCGGGACTAGCGCGGGGGGTACGCAGTATTTT.

This rearrangement joins TRBV5-1 to TRBJ2-3; 7 bases match TRBD2. There are 16 residues in the CDR3. V was pared by 1 base and J by 2 bases, with 7 bases of the junction left unmatched. Germline CDR1 and CDR2: SGHRS and YFSETQ. CDR3: CASSLWRETPTDTQYF. The DNA for the CDR3 is TGCGCCAGCAGCTTGTGGCGGGAGACCCCCACAGATACGCAGTATTTT.